The source of this TCR beta chain is a study of blood T cell repertoires in COVID-19. Study at large: COVID-19 samples collected from the United States, Italy and Spain covered acute and convalescent phases. PBMCs, B-cell-depleted T cells, or T cells were the source of the cDNA or gDNA that made up the material.

Authors' processing steps: Using reference gene primer amplification, nucleated cell counts were estimated. Repertoires were generated with immunoSEQ multiplex PCR, while TCRdb's copy carries only in-frame clones and drops some. The D gene and trimming were derived from the DNA, and the V and J assignments and clone size from that table. The sample has more than 200,000 clones, 65% to 85% seen once. The CDR3 consists of 17 residues. V lost 0 bases, J lost 7 bases, and 21 bases lay in between. The germline V gene has CDR1 KGHSH and CDR2 LQKENI. This receptor was obtained from a man aged 40-55 years with acute or convalescent COVID-19. The chain links TRBV18 to TRBJ1-2, with TRBD1 as a possible D gene (6 bases). Input material: peripheral blood. This CDR3 reads CASSPPTYDRLRGGYTF. In DNA, the CDR3 is TGTGCCAGCTCACCACCGACTTATGACAGGTTAAGAGGTGGCTACACCTTC.